This T cell receptor beta chain was found in a study of beta chain features in type 1 diabetes. Study as a whole: Age, gender and cell yields were similar between patients and healthy donors. The study, taken as a whole, reports: HLA influence on TCRB rearrangement stayed unresolved here.

This clone has a count of ten or more. What it binds is not known. Every bit of the isolated RNA underwent reverse transcription, so sequencing read expressed TCRB transcripts. Clones were sequenced by immunoSEQ multiplex PCR, and TCRdb holds only the in-frame ones, with some missing. The profile shows 130,000 or so clones, around a tenth of them singletons. Material: central memory CD4+ T cells from blood. This receptor was identified in a man between 18 and 35 years old in good health.

The CDR3 nucleotides read TGTGCCAGCAGCTTAGGGGCGTCACCCCTCCACTTT. Protein: CASSLGASPLHF. The chain has TRBV7-2 and TRBJ1-6; D is ambiguous. Trimming took 1 base from V and 10 from J, leaving 5 bases between them. The CDR3 runs to 12 residues. Looked up from germline, CDR1 is SGHTA and CDR2 is FQGNSA.